This T cell receptor (beta chain) was sequenced in a study of blood T cell repertoires in COVID-19. Looking at the study overall: Nucleic acid was either cDNA or gDNA, and it came from T cells, B-cell-depleted T cells, or PBMCs.

Clones were read by immunoSEQ multiplex PCR, and TCRdb kept only the in-frame ones, dropping some. The table lists over 200,000 clones, around 82% of them singletons. Germline CDR1 SGHTA, CDR2 FQGNSA. This CDR3 has 18 residues. Losses at the gene ends were 2 bases for V and 2 bases for J; bases not matched to a gene: 10. This clonotype originated in a man in his forties or fifties with active or convalescent COVID-19. The J gene is TRBJ2-7, the V gene TRBV7-2; 12 bases map to TRBD2. Sequences were obtained from peripheral blood. This chain's CDR3 is CASSLRGGTSGLTYEQYF. DNA of the CDR3: TGTGCCAGCAGCTTACGAGGGGGGACTAGCGGGTTAACCTACGAGCAGTACTTC.